The entry below describes one TCR beta chain. In the PCR, 60 Vbeta and 13 Jbeta primers were used. In the authors' methods: It was a later analysis that counted roughly 79 million unique TCR beta chains, of which 9.5 million to 14 million were shared. Profiled with immunoSEQ multiplex PCR; TCRdb holds only in-frame clones, not every one. V and J calls and clone size follow that table, whereas D and trimming were derived from the DNA. The sample features about 64,000 clones, with roughly 4% in its top ten. These data belong to a study of cytomegalovirus exposure and HLA in healthy donors. Looked up from germline, CDR1 is MGHDK and CDR2 is SYGVNS. The CDR3 sequence is 15 residues long. V was shortened by 4 bases and J by 3 bases, with 16 bases between the two germline ends.

What was sequenced was PBMCs. J is TRBJ2-7 and V is TRBV25-1; D call uncertain. The TCR comes from a woman aged 18-30 years in good health and CMV-seronegative. The CDR3 region is CASSGGKNEVYEQYF. The CDR3 region has the DNA TGTGCCAGCAGTGGCGGAAAAAACGAGGTCTACGAGCAGTACTTC.